Presented here are 8 T cell receptor beta chains from one specimen sequenced in a study of blood T cell repertoires in COVID-19. Repertoires were generated with immunoSEQ multiplex PCR, while TCRdb's copy carries only in-frame clones and drops some. The sample consists of 130,000 or so clones, roughly 90% of them appearing once. The sample taken for sequencing was peripheral blood. These receptors were obtained from a man aged 70 or older with active COVID-19.

The chain couples TRBV3-1 (or the pseudogene TRBV3-2) to TRBJ2-3, with 8 bases lining up with TRBD2. V lost 4 bases to trimming and J lost 3 bases; unmatched junction nucleotides: 9. Germline assignment: CDR1 LGHDT and CDR2 YNNKEL (reference sequence). The CDR3 contains 16 residues. CDR3 sequence (DNA): TGTGCCAGCAGCCCAGATGAACTAGCGGCGACAGATACGCAGTATTTT. This codes for CASSPDELAATDTQYF.

CDR3 coding DNA: TGCGCCAGCAGTGGGAGGAGTGGACAGGGGGATCCCTATGGCTACACCTTC. Translating gives CASSGRSGQGDPYGYTF. The rearrangement joins TRBV10-1 to TRBJ1-2, with 10 positions matching TRBD1. The CDR3 runs 17 residues. From germline, CDR1 is WNHNN and CDR2 SYGVQD (reference sequence). Unmatched junction bases numbered 12, after V lost 4 bases and J lost 4 bases.

This chain uses TRBV4-3 with TRBJ1-1, with D perhaps matching TRBD1 (5 bases). CDR3 length equals 16 residues. The V gene's germline CDR1 is LGHNA and CDR2 YSLEER. With 0 bases removed from V and 6 bases from J, the gap between germline ends came to 17 bases. As DNA, the CDR3 is TGCGCCAGCAGCCAAGAAGGGTCCAGGGTAGTTTCTGAAGCTTTCTTT. Amino acids: CASSQEGSRVVSEAFF.

The CDR3 sequence is CASSGMNTGELFF. The CDR3 coding sequence is TGTGCCAGTTCGGGGATGAACACCGGGGAGCTGTTTTTT. V is TRBV6-5 and J is TRBJ2-2, with a possible D match to TRBD2 (5 bases). V was pared by 9 bases and J by 1 base, with 9 bases between. Germline CDR1 MNHEY, CDR2 SVGAGI. This CDR3 region has 13 residues.

The chain employs TRBV6-7 and TRBJ2-2; a weak D match, TRBD2 (5 bases). TRBV6-7 belongs to the ORF category, with a function that is uncertain. The CDR3 has 15 amino acids. V was shortened by 4 bases and J by 2 bases, with 11 bases between the two germline ends. The CDR3 nucleotides read TGTGCCAGCAGTTTCAAGGACTCAAACACCGGGGAGCTGTTTTTT. Its translation: CASSFKDSNTGELFF.

The chain couples TRBV3-1 (or the pseudogene TRBV3-2) to TRBJ2-2; D perhaps matches TRBD2 (6 bases). The CDR3 is 14 residues long. The germline V and J ends were trimmed by 4 bases and 7 bases, with 13 bases remaining between them. Germline V lookup: CDR1 LGHDT, CDR2 YNNKEL (reference sequence). CDR3 sequence reads: CASSLNRGNGELFF. Written as DNA, the CDR3 is TGTGCCAGCAGCCTTAACCGGGGGAACGGGGAGCTGTTTTTT.

This clone was counted a few times. CDR3 amino acids: CASSRGGSYGYTF. CDR3 bases: TGCGCCAGCAGTCGCGGCGGGTCCTATGGCTACACCTTC. The chain combines TRBV10-1 with TRBJ1-2; D not certain. This CDR3 spans 13 amino acids. In germline, CDR1 is WNHNN, CDR2 SYGVQD (reference sequence). Trimming stripped 5 bases from V and 4 bases from J, with 11 bases between.

This sequence joins TRBV28 and TRBJ1-5; D is uncertain. The germline V gene has CDR1 MDHEN and CDR2 SYDVKM. This CDR3 is built from 17 residues. The V end lost 6 bases, the J end lost 2 bases, and 20 bases lay between the germline ends. CDR3 in DNA: TGTGCCAGCAGACCGACCTACAGTCTATGGCGCAATCAGCCCCAGCATTTT. Its protein product is CASRPTYSLWRNQPQHF.